The rows below give T cell receptor beta chains drawn from one sample of a study of cytomegalovirus exposure and HLA in healthy donors. The data were produced by immunoSEQ multiplex PCR, yet TCRdb's version contains in-frame clones alone and is incomplete. The table lists 25,000 to 40,000 clones. Material for sequencing was PBMCs. These receptors all come from a man aged 35-49 years in good health and CMV-seronegative. Each CDR3 is given with its conserved first and last residue. Each record gives: CDR3 DNA, CDR3 protein, J gene, V gene, D gene. The D gene is left open where the match is weak.

TGCAGCGTGGACAGGGGAAGGGGGTCCGGGGGGACTGAAGCTTTCTTT CSVDRGRGSGGTEAFF TRBJ1-1 TRBV29-1 TRBD1
TGTGCCTGGAGTGTACTTAGCACCATATATTTT CAWSVLSTIYF TRBJ1-3 TRBV30 .
TGTGCCAGCAGTTCTGGACAGTATATCGGCGAGCAGTACTTC CASSSGQYIGEQYF TRBJ2-7 TRBV6-5 .
TGTGCCAGTAGTAGGGGACTAGCGGCAGGGAAAAACTACGAGCAGTACTTC CASSRGLAAGKNYEQYF TRBJ2-7 TRBV19 TRBD2
TGTGCCCCTTTCACCGGGACAGGGGTAGGCTATGGCTACACCTTC CAPFTGTGVGYGYTF TRBJ1-2 TRBV27 TRBD1
TGTGCCAGCAGTGAGCTAGCGGGAGGGCCCGAGACCCAGTACTTC CASSELAGGPETQYF TRBJ2-5 TRBV6-4 TRBD2
TGCGCCAGCAGCCATCCGGGACAGCTTTACTATGGCTACACCTTC CASSHPGQLYYGYTF TRBJ1-2 TRBV4-1 TRBD1
TGCGCCAGCAGCCAATACGGGGGGATGAACACTGAAGCTTTCTTT CASSQYGGMNTEAFF TRBJ1-1 TRBV5-1 .
TGTGCCTGGAGGAAACTCGGGCCTAGCGGCTACTACGAGCAGTACTTC CAWRKLGPSGYYEQYF TRBJ2-7 TRBV30 TRBD2
TGCAGCGTTGGTTGGACAGGTTCAGATACGCAGTATTTT CSVGWTGSDTQYF TRBJ2-3 TRBV29-1 TRBD1
TGTGCCAGCAGCTTAGTTACAGGGGGGGAGACCCAGTACTTC CASSLVTGGETQYF TRBJ2-5 TRBV7-9 TRBD1
TGTGCCAGCAGTTCCCCGGGTCTAGCCAAAAACATTCAGTACTTC CASSSPGLAKNIQYF TRBJ2-4 TRBV6-6 .
TGTGCCAGCAGTCCTCGACAGGGGTGGAATGGCTACACCTTC CASSPRQGWNGYTF TRBJ1-2 TRBV28 TRBD1
TGTGCCAGCAGCCCATCCGGGACAGCCCTATTCGGCTACACCTTC CASSPSGTALFGYTF TRBJ1-2 TRBV6-5 TRBD1
TGCAGCGTTGAGGACAGGGGAGCAGGAAAACTGTTTTTT CSVEDRGAGKLFF TRBJ1-4 TRBV29-1 TRBD1
TGTGCCAGCAGTCCCTCGGACAGTGCCTACGAGCAGTACTTC CASSPSDSAYEQYF TRBJ2-7 TRBV6-4 .
TGTGCCAGCAGCGCCTCGACTAGCGGGTACAATGAGCAGTTCTTC CASSASTSGYNEQFF TRBJ2-1 TRBV9 TRBD2
TGTGCCAGCAGTGATGGTACTAGCGGGAGATACGCAGATACGCAGTATTTT CASSDGTSGRYADTQYF TRBJ2-3 TRBV6-1 TRBD2
TGTGCCAGCAGACCCCGGACAGGGGAGGCCTATGGCTACACCTTC CASRPRTGEAYGYTF TRBJ1-2 TRBV27 TRBD1
TGCAGCGTTGGGACAGGGGTCACCGGGGAGCTGTTTTTT CSVGTGVTGELFF TRBJ2-2 TRBV29-1 TRBD1
TGCAGCGTTCGAGGGTCCTTCAACACTGAAGCTTTCTTT CSVRGSFNTEAFF TRBJ1-1 TRBV29-1 .
TGTGCCAGCTCACAGGGTAGCGCGAACACCGGGGAGCTGTTTTTT CASSQGSANTGELFF TRBJ2-2 TRBV18 .
TGTGCCAGCAGTCGTGACAGGGAGCCCCAGCATTTT CASSRDREPQHF TRBJ1-5 TRBV6-6 TRBD1
TGCAGCGTTGAATTGCCAGGGGGAGCTAACTATGGCTACACCTTC CSVELPGGANYGYTF TRBJ1-2 TRBV29-1 TRBD1
TGTGCCAGCACCCAGAGATCGGGTGAGCAGTTCTTC CASTQRSGEQFF TRBJ2-1 TRBV6-5 .
TGTGCCAGTAGACCCGAGACAGGGGCTAACTATGGCTACACCTTC CASRPETGANYGYTF TRBJ1-2 TRBV19 TRBD1
TGTGCCAGCTCACTGGCAGGGGGCGACCCCCAGCATTTT CASSLAGGDPQHF TRBJ1-5 TRBV18 TRBD1